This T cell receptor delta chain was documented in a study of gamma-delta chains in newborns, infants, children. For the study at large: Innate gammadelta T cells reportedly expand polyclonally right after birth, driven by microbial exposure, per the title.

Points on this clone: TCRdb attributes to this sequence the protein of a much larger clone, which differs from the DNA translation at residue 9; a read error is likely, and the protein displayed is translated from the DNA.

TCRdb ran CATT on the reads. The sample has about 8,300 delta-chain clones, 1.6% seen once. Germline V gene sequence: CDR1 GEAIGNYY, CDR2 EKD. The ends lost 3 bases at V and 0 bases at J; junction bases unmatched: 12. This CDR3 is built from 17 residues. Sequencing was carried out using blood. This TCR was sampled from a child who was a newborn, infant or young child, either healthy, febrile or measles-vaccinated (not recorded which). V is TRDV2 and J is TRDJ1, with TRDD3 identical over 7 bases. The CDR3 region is CACDPHTGEFYTDKLIF. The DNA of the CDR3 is TGTGCCTGTGACCCCCATACTGGGGAATTCTACACCGATAAACTCATCTTT.